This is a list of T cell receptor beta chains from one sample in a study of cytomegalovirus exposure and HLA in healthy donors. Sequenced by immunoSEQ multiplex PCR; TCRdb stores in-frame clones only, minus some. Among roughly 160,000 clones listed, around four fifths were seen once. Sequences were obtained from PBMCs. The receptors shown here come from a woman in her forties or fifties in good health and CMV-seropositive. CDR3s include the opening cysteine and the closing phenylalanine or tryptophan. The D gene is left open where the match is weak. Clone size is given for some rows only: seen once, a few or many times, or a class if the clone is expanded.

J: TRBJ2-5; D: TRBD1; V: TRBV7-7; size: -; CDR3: CASSLSRGETQYF; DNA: TGTGCTAGCAGCTTATCCAGGGGGGAGACCCAGTACTTC
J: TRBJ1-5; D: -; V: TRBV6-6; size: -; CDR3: CASSYSTGSNQPQHF; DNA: TGTGCCAGCAGTTACTCCACAGGGAGCAATCAGCCCCAGCATTTT
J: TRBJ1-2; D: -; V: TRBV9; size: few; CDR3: CASSNQGYGYTF; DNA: TGTGCCAGCAGCAATCAGGGGTACGGCTACACCTTC
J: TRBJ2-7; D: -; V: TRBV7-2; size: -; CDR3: CASSSYLDPYEQYF; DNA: TGTGCCAGCAGCTCTTATCTAGACCCCTACGAGCAGTACTTC
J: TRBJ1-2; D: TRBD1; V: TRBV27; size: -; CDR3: CASRLYGQGGYGYTF; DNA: TGTGCCAGCAGACTATACGGACAGGGGGGCTATGGCTACACCTTC
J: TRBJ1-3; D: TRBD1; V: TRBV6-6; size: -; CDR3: CASSQTGFTGNTIYF; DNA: TGTGCCAGCAGTCAGACAGGGTTCACTGGAAACACCATATATTTT
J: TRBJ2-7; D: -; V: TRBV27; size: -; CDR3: CASSFRPERVSYEQYF; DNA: TGTGCCAGCAGTTTCCGCCCAGAGCGGGTCTCCTACGAGCAGTACTTC
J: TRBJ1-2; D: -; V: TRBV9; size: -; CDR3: CASSARGVEGYTF; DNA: TGTGCCAGCAGCGCCCGGGGAGTAGAAGGCTACACCTTC
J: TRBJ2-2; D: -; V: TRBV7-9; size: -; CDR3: CASSNRTFGELFF; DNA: TGTGCCAGCAGCAACCGGACATTCGGGGAGCTGTTTTTT
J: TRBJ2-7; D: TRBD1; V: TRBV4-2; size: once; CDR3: CASSQEDRAYEQYF; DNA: TGTGCCAGCAGCCAAGAGGACAGGGCGTACGAGCAGTACTTC
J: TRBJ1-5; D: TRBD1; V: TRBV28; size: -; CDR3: CASSPTGTGNNQPQHF; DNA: TGTGCCAGCAGCCCAACCGGGACAGGTAACAATCAGCCCCAGCATTTT
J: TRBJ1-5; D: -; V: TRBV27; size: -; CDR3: CASRRDGQGPQHF; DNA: TGTGCCAGCAGGCGGGACGGCCAAGGGCCCCAGCATTTT
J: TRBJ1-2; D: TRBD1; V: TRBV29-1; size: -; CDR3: CSAPSQGAEGYTF; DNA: TGCAGCGCTCCCTCTCAGGGGGCGGAGGGCTACACCTTC